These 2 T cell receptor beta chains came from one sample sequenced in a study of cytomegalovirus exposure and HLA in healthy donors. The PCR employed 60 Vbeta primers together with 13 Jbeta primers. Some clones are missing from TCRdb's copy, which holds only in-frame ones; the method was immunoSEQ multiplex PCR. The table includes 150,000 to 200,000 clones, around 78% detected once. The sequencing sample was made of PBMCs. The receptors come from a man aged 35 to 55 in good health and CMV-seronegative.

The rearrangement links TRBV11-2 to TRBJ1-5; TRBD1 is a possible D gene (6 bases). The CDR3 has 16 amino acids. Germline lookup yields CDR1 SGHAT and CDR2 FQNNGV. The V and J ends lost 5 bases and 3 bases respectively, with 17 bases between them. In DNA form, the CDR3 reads TGTGCCAGCAGCCCCGACCTTACAGGGCACAATCAGCCCCAGCATTTT. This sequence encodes CASSPDLTGHNQPQHF. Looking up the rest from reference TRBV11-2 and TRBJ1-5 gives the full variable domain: EAGVAQSPRYKIIEKRQSVAFWCNPISGHATLYWYQQILGQGPKLLIQFQNNGVVDDSQLPKDRFSAERLKGVDSTLKIQPAKLEDSAVYLCASSPDLTGHNQPQHFGDGTRLSIL.

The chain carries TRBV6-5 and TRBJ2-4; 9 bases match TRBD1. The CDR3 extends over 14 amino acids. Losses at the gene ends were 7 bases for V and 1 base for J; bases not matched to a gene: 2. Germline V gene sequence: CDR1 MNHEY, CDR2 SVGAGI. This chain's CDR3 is CASKQGAAKNIQYF. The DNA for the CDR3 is TGTGCCAGCAAACAGGGGGCCGCCAAAAACATTCAGTACTTC.